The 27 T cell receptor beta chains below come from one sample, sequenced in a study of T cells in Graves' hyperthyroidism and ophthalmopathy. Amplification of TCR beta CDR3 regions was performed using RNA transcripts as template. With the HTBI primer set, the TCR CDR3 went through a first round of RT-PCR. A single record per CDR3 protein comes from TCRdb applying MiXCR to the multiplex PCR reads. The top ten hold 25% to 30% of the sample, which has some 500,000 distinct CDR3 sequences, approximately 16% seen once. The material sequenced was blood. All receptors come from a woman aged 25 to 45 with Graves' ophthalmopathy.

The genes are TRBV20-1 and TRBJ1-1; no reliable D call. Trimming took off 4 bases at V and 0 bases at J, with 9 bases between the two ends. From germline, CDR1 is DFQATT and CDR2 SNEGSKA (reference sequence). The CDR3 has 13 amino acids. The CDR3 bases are TGCAGTGCTATATCGGAGATGAACACTGAAGCTTTCTTT. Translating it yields CSAISEMNTEAFF.

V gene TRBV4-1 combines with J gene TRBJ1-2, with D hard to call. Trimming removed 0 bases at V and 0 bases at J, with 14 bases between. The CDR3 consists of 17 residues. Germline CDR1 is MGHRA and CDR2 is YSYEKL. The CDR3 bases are TGCGCCAGCAGCCAAGAGCCCCAGACTGACGCTAACTATGGCTACACCTTC. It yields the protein CASSQEPQTDANYGYTF.

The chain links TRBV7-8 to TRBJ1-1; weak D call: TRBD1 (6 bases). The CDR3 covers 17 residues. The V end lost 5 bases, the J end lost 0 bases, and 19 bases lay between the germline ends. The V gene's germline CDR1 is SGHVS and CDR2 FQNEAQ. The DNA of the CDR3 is TGTGCCAGCAGCCCCCGGCCGGGGGGGGCCTTGAACACTGAAGCTTTCTTT. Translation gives CASSPRPGGALNTEAFF.

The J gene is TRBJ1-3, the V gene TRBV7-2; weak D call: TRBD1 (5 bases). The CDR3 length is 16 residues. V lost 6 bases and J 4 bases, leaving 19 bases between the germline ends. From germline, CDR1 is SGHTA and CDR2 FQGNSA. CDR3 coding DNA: TGTGCCAGCAGTCAATACGAAAGGGGTAACGGAAACACCATATATTTT. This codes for CASSQYERGNGNTIYF. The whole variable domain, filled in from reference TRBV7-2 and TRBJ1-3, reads GAGVSQSPSNKVTEKGKDVELRCDPISGHTALYWYRQSLGQGLEFLIYFQGNSAPDKSGLPSDRFSAERTGGSVSTLTIQRTQQEDSAVYLCASSQYERGNGNTIYFGEGSWLTVV.

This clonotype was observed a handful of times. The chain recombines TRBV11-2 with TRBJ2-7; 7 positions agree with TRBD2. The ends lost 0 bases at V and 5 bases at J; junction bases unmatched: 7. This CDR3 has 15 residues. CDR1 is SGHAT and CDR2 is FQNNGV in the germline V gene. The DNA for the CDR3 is TGTGCCAGCAGCTTAGACTACGGGAGGTTCAACGAGCAGTACTTC. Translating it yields CASSLDYGRFNEQYF.

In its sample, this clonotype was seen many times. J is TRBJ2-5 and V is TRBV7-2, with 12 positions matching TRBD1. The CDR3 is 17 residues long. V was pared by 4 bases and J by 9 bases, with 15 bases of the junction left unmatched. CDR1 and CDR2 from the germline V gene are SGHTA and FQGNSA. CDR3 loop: CASSSGTGGPGRGAQYF. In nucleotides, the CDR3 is TGTGCCAGCAGCTCCGGGACAGGGGGCCCCGGGCGAGGGGCCCAGTACTTC.

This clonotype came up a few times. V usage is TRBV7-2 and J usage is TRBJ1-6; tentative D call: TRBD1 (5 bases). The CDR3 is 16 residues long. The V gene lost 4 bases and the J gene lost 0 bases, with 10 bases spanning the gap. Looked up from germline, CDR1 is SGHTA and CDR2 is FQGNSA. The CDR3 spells CASSSGTFSYNSPLHF. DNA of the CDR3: TGTGCCAGCAGCTCAGGGACTTTCTCCTATAATTCACCCCTCCACTTT.

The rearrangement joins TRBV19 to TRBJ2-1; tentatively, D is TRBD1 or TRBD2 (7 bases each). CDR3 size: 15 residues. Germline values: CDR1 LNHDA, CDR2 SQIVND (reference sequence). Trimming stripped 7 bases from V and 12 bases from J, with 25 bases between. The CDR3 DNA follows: TGTGCCAGTAATCGACAGGGAGGGGTTTGGGACGGGCAGTTCTTC. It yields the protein CASNRQGGVWDGQFF.

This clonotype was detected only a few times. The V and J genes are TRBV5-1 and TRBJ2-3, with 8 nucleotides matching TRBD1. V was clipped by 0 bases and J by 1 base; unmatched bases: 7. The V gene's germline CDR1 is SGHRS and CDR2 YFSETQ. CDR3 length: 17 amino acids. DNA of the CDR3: TGCGCCAGCAGCTTGGCCGGACAGGGAATCGGCACAGATACGCAGTATTTT. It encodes CASSLAGQGIGTDTQYF.

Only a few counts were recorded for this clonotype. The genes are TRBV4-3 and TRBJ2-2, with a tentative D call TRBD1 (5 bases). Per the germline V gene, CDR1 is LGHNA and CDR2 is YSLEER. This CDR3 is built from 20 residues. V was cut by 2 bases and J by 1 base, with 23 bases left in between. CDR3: CASSQYLFASGHLNTGELFF. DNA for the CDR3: TGCGCCAGCAGCCAATACCTTTTTGCGTCCGGACACCTGAACACCGGGGAGCTGTTTTTT.

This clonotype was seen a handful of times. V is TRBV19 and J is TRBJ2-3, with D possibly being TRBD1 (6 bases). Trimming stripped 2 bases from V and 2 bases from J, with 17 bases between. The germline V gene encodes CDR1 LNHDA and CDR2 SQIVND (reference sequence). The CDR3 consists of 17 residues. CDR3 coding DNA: TGTGCCAGTAGTATACGGTTAGGGGGACCTGACACAGATACGCAGTATTTT. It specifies CASSIRLGGPDTDTQYF.

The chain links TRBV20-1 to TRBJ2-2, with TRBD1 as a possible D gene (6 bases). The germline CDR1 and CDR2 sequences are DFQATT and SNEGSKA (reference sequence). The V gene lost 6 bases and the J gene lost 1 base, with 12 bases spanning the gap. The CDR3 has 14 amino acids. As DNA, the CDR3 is TGCAGTGCCAGGACAGTCGTGAACACCGGGGAGCTGTTTTTT. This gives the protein CSARTVVNTGELFF.

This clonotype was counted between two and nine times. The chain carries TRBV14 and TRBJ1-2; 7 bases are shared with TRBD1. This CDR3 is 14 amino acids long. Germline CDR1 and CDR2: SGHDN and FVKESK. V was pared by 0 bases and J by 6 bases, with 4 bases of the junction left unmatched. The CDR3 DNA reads TGTGCCAGCAGCCAAGATGAGGGGGCGGATGGCTACACCTTC. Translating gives CASSQDEGADGYTF.

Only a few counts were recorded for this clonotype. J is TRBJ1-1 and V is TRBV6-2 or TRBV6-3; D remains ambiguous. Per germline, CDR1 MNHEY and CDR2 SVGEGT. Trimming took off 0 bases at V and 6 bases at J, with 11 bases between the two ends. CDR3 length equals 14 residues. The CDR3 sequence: CASSYSTNSAEAFF. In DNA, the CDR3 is TGTGCCAGCAGTTACTCTACTAACTCGGCTGAAGCTTTCTTT.

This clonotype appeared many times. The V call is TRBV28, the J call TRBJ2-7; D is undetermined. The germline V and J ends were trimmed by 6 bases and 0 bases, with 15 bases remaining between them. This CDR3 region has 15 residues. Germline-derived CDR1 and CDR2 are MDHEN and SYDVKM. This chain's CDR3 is CASSPTWMGSYEQYF. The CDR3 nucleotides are TGTGCCAGCAGCCCCACCTGGATGGGCTCCTACGAGCAGTACTTC.

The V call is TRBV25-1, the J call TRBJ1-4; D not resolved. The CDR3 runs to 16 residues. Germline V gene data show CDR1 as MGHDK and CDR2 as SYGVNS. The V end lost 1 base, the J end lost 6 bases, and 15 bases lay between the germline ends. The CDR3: CASSESPAFIYEKLFF. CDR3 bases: TGTGCCAGCAGTGAATCCCCGGCGTTTATCTATGAAAAACTGTTTTTT.

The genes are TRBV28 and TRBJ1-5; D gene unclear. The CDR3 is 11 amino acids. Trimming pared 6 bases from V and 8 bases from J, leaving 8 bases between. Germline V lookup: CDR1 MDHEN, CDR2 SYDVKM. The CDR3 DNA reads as TGTGCCAGCAGCTGGCCGGAGCCCCAGCATTTT. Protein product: CASSWPEPQHF.

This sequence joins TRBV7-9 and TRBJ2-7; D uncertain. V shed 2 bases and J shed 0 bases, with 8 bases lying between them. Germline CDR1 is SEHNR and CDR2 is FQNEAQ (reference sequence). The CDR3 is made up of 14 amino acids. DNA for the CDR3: TGTGCCAGCAGCTTAAAAGCCAGCTCCTACGAGCAGTACTTC. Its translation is CASSLKASSYEQYF.

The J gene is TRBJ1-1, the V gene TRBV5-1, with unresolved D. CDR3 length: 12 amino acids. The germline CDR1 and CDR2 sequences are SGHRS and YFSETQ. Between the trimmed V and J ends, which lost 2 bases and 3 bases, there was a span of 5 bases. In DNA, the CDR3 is TGCGCCAGCAGCTTTTCGGACACTGAAGCTTTCTTT. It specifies CASSFSDTEAFF.

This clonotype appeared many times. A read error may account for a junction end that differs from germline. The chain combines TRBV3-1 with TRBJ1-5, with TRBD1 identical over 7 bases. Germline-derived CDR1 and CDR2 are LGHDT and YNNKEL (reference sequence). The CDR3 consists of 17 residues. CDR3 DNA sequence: TGTGCCAGCAGCGAAGACAGGGTACAATGGCCCAGTCAGCCCCAGCATTTT. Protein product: CASSEDRVQWPSQPQHF. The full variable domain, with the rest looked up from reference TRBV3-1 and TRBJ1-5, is DTAVSQTPKYLVTQMGNDKSIKCEQNLGHDTMYWYKQDSKKFLKIMFSYNNKELIINETVPNRFSPKSPDKAHLNLHINSLELGDSAVYFCASSEDRVQWPSQPQHFGDGTRLSIL.

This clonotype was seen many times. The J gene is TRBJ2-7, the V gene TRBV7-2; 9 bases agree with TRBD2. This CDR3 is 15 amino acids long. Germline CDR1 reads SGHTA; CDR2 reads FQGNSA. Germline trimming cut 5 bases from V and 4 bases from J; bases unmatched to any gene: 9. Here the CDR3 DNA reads TGTGCCAGCAGCCTAATAGCGGGAGATTGGTACGAGCAGTACTTC. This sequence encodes CASSLIAGDWYEQYF.

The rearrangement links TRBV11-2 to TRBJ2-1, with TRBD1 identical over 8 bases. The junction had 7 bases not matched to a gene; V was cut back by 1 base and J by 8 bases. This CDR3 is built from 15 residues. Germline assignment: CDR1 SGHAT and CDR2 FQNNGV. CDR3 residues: CASSLVLTGDDEQFF. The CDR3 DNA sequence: TGTGCCAGCAGCTTAGTGCTGACAGGGGATGATGAGCAGTTCTTC.

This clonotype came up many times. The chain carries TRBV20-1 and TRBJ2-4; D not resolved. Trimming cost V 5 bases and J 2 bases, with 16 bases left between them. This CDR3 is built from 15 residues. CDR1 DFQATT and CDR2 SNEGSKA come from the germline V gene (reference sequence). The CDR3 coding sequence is TGCAGTGCTGGGCCCCCAGGTCAGACCAAAAACATTCAGTACTTC. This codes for CSAGPPGQTKNIQYF.

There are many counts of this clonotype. For the CDR3, the DNA is TGTGCCAGCAGCTCTCGGTGGAGGGACTCTGAAGCTTTCTTT. This gives the protein CASSSRWRDSEAFF. V and J are TRBV3-1 and TRBJ1-1, with TRBD1 as a possible D gene (5 bases). Germline V gene sequence: CDR1 LGHDT, CDR2 YNNKEL (reference sequence). This CDR3 comprises 14 residues. Trimming cost V 5 bases and J 6 bases, with 16 bases left between them.

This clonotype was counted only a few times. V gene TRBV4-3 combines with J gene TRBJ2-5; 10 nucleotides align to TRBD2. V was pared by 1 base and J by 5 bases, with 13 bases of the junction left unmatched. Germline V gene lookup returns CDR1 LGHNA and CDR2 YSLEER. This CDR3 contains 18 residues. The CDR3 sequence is CASSQGVASGSPGETQYF. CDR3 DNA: TGCGCCAGCAGCCAAGGGGTAGCTAGCGGGAGCCCCGGGGAGACCCAGTACTTC.

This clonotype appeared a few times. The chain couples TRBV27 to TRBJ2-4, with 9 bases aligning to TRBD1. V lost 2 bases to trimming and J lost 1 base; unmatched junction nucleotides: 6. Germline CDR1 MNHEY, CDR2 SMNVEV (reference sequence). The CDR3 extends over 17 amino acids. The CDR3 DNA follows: TGTGCCAGCAGTTTACTTCCAGGACAGGGGGCCAAAAACATTCAGTACTTC. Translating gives CASSLLPGQGAKNIQYF.

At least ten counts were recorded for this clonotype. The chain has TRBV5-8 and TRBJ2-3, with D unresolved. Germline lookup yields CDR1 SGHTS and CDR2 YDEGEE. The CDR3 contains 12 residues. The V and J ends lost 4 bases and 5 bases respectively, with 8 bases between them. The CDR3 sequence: CASSHPRDTQYF. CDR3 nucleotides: TGTGCCAGCAGCCATCCAAGAGATACGCAGTATTTT. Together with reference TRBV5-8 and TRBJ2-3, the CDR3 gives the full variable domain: EAGVTQSPTHLIKTRGQQATLRCSPISGHTSVYWYQQALGLGLQFLLWYDEGEERNRGNFPPRFSGRQFPNYSSELNVNALELEDSALYLCASSHPRDTQYFGPGTRLTVL.